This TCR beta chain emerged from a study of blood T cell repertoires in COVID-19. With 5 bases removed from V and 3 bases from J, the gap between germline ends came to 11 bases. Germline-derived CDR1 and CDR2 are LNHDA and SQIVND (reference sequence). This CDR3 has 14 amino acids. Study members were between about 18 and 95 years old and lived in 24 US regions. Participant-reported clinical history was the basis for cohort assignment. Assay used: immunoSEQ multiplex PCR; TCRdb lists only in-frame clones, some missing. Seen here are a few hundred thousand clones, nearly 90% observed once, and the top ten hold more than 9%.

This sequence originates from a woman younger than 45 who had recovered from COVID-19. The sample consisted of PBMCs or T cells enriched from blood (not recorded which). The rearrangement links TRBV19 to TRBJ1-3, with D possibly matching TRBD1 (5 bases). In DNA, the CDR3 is TGTGCCAGTAGTTCTGGGGCGAGTGGAAACACCATATATTTT. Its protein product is CASSSGASGNTIYF.